Below, 12 T cell receptor beta chains from the same sample are listed, as sequenced in a study of blood T cell repertoires in COVID-19. Using immunoSEQ multiplex PCR, the repertoire was profiled, and TCRdb retains in-frame clones only, with some absent. The sample lists just under 350,000 clones, 91% occurring once. Material: peripheral blood. The receptors come from a woman aged 18 to 35 who had recovered from COVID-19.

V gene TRBV18 combines with J gene TRBJ1-1, with unresolved D. Trimming removed 3 bases at V and 3 bases at J, with 14 bases between. Per the germline V gene, CDR1 is KGHSH and CDR2 is LQKENI. This CDR3 contains 15 residues. The CDR3 nucleotides are TGTGCCAGCTCACCGTATCAGGTGGGAGACACTGAAGCTTTCTTT. Protein sequence: CASSPYQVGDTEAFF.

The CDR3 region has the DNA TGTGCCAGCAGCAAAAATTTCTGTGAGGGTGTCGTGGATATGAATAGCAATCAGCCCCAGCATTTT. Amino acid sequence: CASSKNFCEGVVDMNSNQPQHF. V and J are TRBV21-1 and TRBJ1-5. TRBV21-1 constitutes a pseudogene. CDR3 size: 22 residues.

CDR3 amino acids: CASTLQGNSVNQPQHF. The CDR3 DNA reads TGTGCCAGCACCTTACAGGGGAATTCTGTCAATCAGCCCCAGCATTTT. The V and J genes are TRBV2 and TRBJ1-5, with 7 bases fitting TRBD1. V was pared by 7 bases and J by 3 bases, with 12 bases of the junction left unmatched. CDR3 length: 16 residues. The germline V gene encodes CDR1 SNHLY and CDR2 FYNNEI.

This chain uses TRBV5-6 with TRBJ2-1; D is perhaps TRBD1 (5 bases). Germline V gene sequence: CDR1 SGHDT, CDR2 YYEEEE. The CDR3 has 16 residues. Trimming shortened V by 2 bases and J by 3 bases, and 15 bases separated the two germline ends. The CDR3 region is CASSLGPQDFYNEQFF. The CDR3 DNA is TGTGCCAGCAGCTTAGGACCACAGGATTTCTACAATGAGCAGTTCTTC.

The V call is TRBV5-6, the J call TRBJ2-1, with D perhaps TRBD1 (5 bases). Germline loops: CDR1 SGHDT, CDR2 YYEEEE. V lost 3 bases, J lost 4 bases, and 5 bases lay in between. The CDR3 extends over 12 amino acids. The CDR3: CASSSGYNEQFF. For the CDR3, the DNA is TGTGCCAGCAGCTCAGGGTACAATGAGCAGTTCTTC.

This clone was counted only a few times. The chain has TRBV10-2 and TRBJ2-3; D not certain. Germline V gene sequence: CDR1 WSHSY, CDR2 SAAADI. The CDR3 sequence is 11 residues long. V was shortened by 6 bases and J by 2 bases, with 3 bases between the two germline ends. CDR3 nucleotides: TGCGCCAGCAGCCTCACAGATACGCAGTATTTT. Protein: CASSLTDTQYF.

This clone was counted once. This sequence joins TRBV7-2 and TRBJ1-2; 9 bases are a match to TRBD1. CDR3 size: 18 residues. CDR1 and CDR2 from the germline V gene are SGHTA and FQGNSA. The V segment lost 5 bases and the J segment 5 bases; nucleotides outside the gene matches: 18. The CDR3 region is CASSRRTGGAGSSYGYTF. The CDR3 bases are TGTGCCAGCAGCCGTCGAACAGGGGGCGCGGGATCTTCGTATGGCTACACCTTC.

This chain connects TRBV6-2 or TRBV6-3 to TRBJ1-5, with D possibly matching TRBD1 (5 bases). Per the germline V gene, CDR1 is MNHEY and CDR2 is SVGEGT. The CDR3 is 17 residues long. Trimming stripped 2 bases from V and 0 bases from J, with 14 bases between. DNA for the CDR3: TGTGCCAGCAGTTACCATACGGACACGACTAGCAATCAGCCCCAGCATTTT. Protein sequence: CASSYHTDTTSNQPQHF.

This CDR3 is CASSEATGSQETQYF. The DNA of the CDR3 is TGTGCCAGCAGTGAAGCAACAGGGTCCCAAGAGACCCAGTACTTC. The rearrangement uses TRBV6-1 and TRBJ2-5, with TRBD1 as a possible D gene (6 bases). V lost 0 bases to trimming and J lost 1 base, with 9 bases between them. The CDR3 has 15 amino acids. Germline V gene sequence: CDR1 MNHNS, CDR2 SASEGT.

V gene TRBV7-2 combines with J gene TRBJ1-1; 9 nucleotides line up with TRBD1. Germline trimming cut 4 bases from V and 9 bases from J; bases unmatched to any gene: 6. Per the germline V gene, CDR1 is SGHTA and CDR2 is FQGNSA. The CDR3 consists of 13 residues. The CDR3 nucleotides are TGTGCCAGCAGCTGGACAGGGGCACCCAAAGCTTTCTTT. It specifies CASSWTGAPKAFF.

The chain uses TRBV5-8 and TRBJ2-4; D call uncertain. The CDR3 contains 14 residues. Trimming took 0 bases from V and 6 from J, leaving 10 bases between them. Germline V gives CDR1 SGHTS, CDR2 YDEGEE. Here the CDR3 DNA reads TGTGCCAGCAGCTTGGTTAGTACAGTAAACATTCAGTACTTC. Translating it yields CASSLVSTVNIQYF. The full variable domain, rest sourced from reference TRBV5-8 and TRBJ2-4, is EAGVTQSPTHLIKTRGQQATLRCSPISGHTSVYWYQQALGLGLQFLLWYDEGEERNRGNFPPRFSGRQFPNYSSELNVNALELEDSALYLCASSLVSTVNIQYFGAGTRLSVL.

The V call is TRBV2, the J call TRBJ2-3, with 9 positions matching TRBD2. The V segment lost 9 bases and the J segment 4 bases; nucleotides outside the gene matches: 8. CDR1 is SNHLY and CDR2 is FYNNEI in the germline V gene. There are 14 residues in the CDR3. The CDR3 protein is CASTLAGVADTQYF. In nucleotides, the CDR3 is TGTGCCAGTACCTTAGCGGGAGTAGCAGATACGCAGTATTTT.